This T cell receptor beta chain was observed in a study of cytomegalovirus exposure and HLA in healthy donors. Note on this clone: What it binds is not known.

The study, taken as a whole, reports: Previously analyzed data showed that most TCR beta V segments were productive at a frequency of about 87% or about 30%.

The CDR3 runs to 15 residues. V dropped 3 bases and J dropped 9 bases, with 21 bases sitting between them. In germline, CDR1 is SGDLS, CDR2 YYNGEE. Vbeta (60) and Jbeta (13) primers were used in the PCR. The protocol was immunoSEQ multiplex PCR, while the TCRdb copy is restricted to in-frame clones and leaves out a portion. This sample has fewer than 200,000 clones, with about four fifths found just once. The chain has TRBV9 and TRBJ2-5; possibly TRBD1 for D (7 bases). This receptor was obtained from a man in his fifties or sixties in good health and CMV-seronegative. The sequencing input was PBMCs. CDR3: CASSATGTVGGAQYF. CDR3 DNA: TGTGCCAGCAGCGCTACCGGGACAGTTGGAGGGGCCCAGTACTTC.